This T cell receptor beta chain came from a study of CD8 T cells in Susac syndrome. The CDR3 extends over 13 amino acids. The ends were cut back, 1 base at V and 2 bases at J, with 5 bases in the middle. CDR1 and CDR2 (germline): LGHDT, YNNKEL (reference sequence). CD8+ and CD4+ T cells were negatively isolated; TEMRA cells were FACS-enriched. Reverse transcription of 0.5 to 1 ug RNA was performed with random hexamers. TCRdb ran MiXCR on the immunoSEQ multiplex PCR reads and lists one entry per CDR3 protein. This sample yields about 200,000 distinct CDR3 sequences, of which about 94% are seen a single time; around 0.096% belongs to the top ten.

J is TRBJ1-2 and V is TRBV3-1; D is undetermined. The sequence derives from a human donor in good health. What was sequenced was CD4+ T cells from PBMCs. The chain's CDR3 is CASSQGENYGYTF. In DNA, the CDR3 is TGTGCCAGCAGCCAAGGGGAAAACTATGGCTACACCTTC.